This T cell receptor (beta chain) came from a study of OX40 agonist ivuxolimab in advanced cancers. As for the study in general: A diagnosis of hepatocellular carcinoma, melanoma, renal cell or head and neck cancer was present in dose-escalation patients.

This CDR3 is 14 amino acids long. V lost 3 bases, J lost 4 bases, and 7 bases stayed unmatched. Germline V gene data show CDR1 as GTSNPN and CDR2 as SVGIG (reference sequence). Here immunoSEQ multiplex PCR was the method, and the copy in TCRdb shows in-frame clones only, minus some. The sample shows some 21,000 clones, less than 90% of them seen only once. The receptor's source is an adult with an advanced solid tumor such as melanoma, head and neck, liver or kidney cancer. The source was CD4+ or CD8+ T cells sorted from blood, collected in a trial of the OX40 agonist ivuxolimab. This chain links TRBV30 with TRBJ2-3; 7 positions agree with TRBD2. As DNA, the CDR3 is TGTGCCTGGAGAGTGGGAGGGCCGCCAGATACGCAGTATTTT. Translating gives CAWRVGGPPDTQYF. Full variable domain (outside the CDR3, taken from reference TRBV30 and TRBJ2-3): SQTIHQWPATLVQPVGSPLSLECTVEGTSNPNLYWYRQAAGRGLQLLFYSVGIGQISSEVPQNLSASRPQDRQFILSSKKLLLSDSGFYLCAWRVGGPPDTQYFGPGTRLTVL.